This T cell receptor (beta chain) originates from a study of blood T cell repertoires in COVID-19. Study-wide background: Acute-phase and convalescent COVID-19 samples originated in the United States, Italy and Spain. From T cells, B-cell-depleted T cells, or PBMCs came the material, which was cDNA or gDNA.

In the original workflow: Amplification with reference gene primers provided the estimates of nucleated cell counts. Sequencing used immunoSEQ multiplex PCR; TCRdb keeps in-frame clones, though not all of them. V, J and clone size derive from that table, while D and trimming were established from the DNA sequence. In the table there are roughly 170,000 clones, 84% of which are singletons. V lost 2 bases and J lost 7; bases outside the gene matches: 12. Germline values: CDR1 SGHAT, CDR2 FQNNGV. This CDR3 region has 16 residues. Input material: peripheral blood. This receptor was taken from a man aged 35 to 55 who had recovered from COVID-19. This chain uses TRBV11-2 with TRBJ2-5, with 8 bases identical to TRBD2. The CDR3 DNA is TGTGCCAGCAGCTTATCTGGGGACGGGGGGGTACGGACCCAGTACTTC. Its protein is CASSLSGDGGVRTQYF.